This T cell receptor beta chain was observed in a study of tissue T cells after allogeneic stem cell transplantation. Survey-depth TCRbeta CDR3 sequencing reported V/J genes and productive frequencies. Sequencing used immunoSEQ multiplex PCR; TCRdb keeps in-frame clones, though not all of them. Of 48,000 or so clones in the sample, over 65% were seen once. This CDR3 region has 11 residues. The V and J ends lost 5 bases and 3 bases respectively, with 4 bases between them. CDR1 and CDR2 (germline): NNHNN, SYGAGS (reference sequence). This clone has just one count. Gene names and germline match the mouse. Read coverage stops 1 residue before the CDR3 terminus; the germline J gene supplies the remainder.

This sequence joins TRBV13-2 and TRBJ2-5; D gene ambiguous. The receptor was isolated from a pool of C57BL/6 mice in good health. Sequenced input: sorted cells pooled from one or two spleens. This CDR3 is CASGQQDTQYF. The covered CDR3 bases are TGTGCCAGCGGACAACAAGACACCCAGTAC.